This T cell receptor beta chain was sequenced during a study of cytotoxic CD8 clonotypes in ibrutinib-treated CLL. Study overall: The patient breakdown showed about ten relapsed/refractory and under 16 treatment-naive cases, with about 18 IGHV unmutated.

The V end was cut by 0 bases, the J end by 7 bases, with 8 bases between. Germline V gene sequence: CDR1 SGHDT, CDR2 YYEEEE. CDR3 length: 12 residues. The repertoire was sequenced with immunoSEQ multiplex PCR; TCRdb's copy has only in-frame clones and lacks some. The sample lists about 160,000 clones; roughly 77% were seen once. Study-wide results and caveats: Sustained-remission and progressing patients had different sampling times. Once treatment began, public clonotypes, which were uncommon, contracted or stayed stable.

A note on this clone: Its cognate antigen is unknown.

The material was PBMCs, obtained after 12 months of ibrutinib treatment. This TCR was recovered from a human donor with chronic lymphocytic leukemia. The chain joins TRBV5-6 to TRBJ2-7; no clear D gene. Here the CDR3 reads CASSLAMSEQYF. The CDR3 DNA reads as TGTGCCAGCAGCTTGGCTATGAGTGAGCAGTACTTC.